This TCR beta chain was identified during a study of neurological immune-mediated disorders. Trimming stripped 8 bases from V and 6 bases from J, with 19 bases between. The CDR3 has 15 residues. Germline V CDR1 and CDR2: WSHSY, SAAADI. Whole-study findings and limits: None of the CDR3 amino acid sequences of expanded clones were shared across subjects, and this suggested private repertoires in all groups. HTLV-1-associated myelopathy had the most TCR clonal expansion, while multiple sclerosis had the least, a level that fell below healthy controls.

This clonotype was counted ten times or more. Antigen unknown. With 10-nucleotide random UMIs, 5'RACE was used to make the cDNA. Via MiXCR, TCRdb re-called the 5' RACE reads, giving one row per CDR3 protein. The sample includes tens of thousands of distinct CDR3 sequences, more than 3.5% of them seen just once. The TCR was taken from a man in his fifties or sixties with multiple sclerosis. V and J are TRBV10-2 and TRBJ2-2; D is possibly TRBD1 (5 bases). Sequenced material: PBMCs. For the CDR3, the DNA is TGCGCCAGCGATGGCAACGGGTGGGGCCCCGGGGAGCTGTTTTTT. It specifies CASDGNGWGPGELFF.